The entry that follows covers one T cell receptor beta chain sequence. No antigen is known for it. No much larger clone exists at a distance of one base, and base qualities are not known. The record originates from a study of cytomegalovirus exposure and HLA in healthy donors (TCRdb year 2017). For the study in its entirety: According to an earlier analysis of a few hundred of the donors, roughly 180 million T cells yielded roughly 110 million unique TCR beta sequences and 276 Gb of sequence data. HLA typing included class I and class II loci at four-digit resolution. Donor age, sex, ethnicity and CMV serostatus were compiled together with the repertoire data. The number of typed donors differed by locus: roughly 629-640 for A, B, C, DRB1 and DQB1; 522 for DQA1; around 610 for DPA1; and 400 to 480 for DPB1. Four or five DR-DQ haplotypes were handled as single units for association and clustering because linkage in the cohort was strong. The T cell repertoires of 700 or so subjects were profiled by immunosequencing and related to cytomegalovirus serostatus. An early release covering roughly 600 HLA-typed donors comprised about 300 gigabases of sequencing data and around 80 million unique TCR sequences. To predict cytomegalovirus infection status, the study brought together high-throughput TCR immunosequencing, statistical association of individual TCRs with disease status, and machine learning. Rather than drawing on any new phenotypic data, the later analysis identified candidate immune exposures from TCR beta sequences and the way those sequences occurred across donors. A later genetic analysis took genome-wide SNP genotypes for about 55% of the 666 donors and used that subset as a discovery cohort. An earlier analysis of 587 of the donors applied high-throughput TCR beta sequencing to assess whether each TCR beta V gene segment acted as functional or pseudogenic. Every discovery cohort repertoire had been produced on one sequencing platform. A later analysis re-examined previously published TCR beta repertoires from more than 650 donors and added high-resolution HLA genotyping to investigate patterns of TCR occurrence. The aim of the study was to test whether cataloging public T cell receptors could identify signatures of past pathogen exposure. Among some 410 genotyped donors of the cohort, an average of 235,054 unique TCR beta nucleotide sequences were sequenced per donor, about a sixth of them non-productive. The genetic ancestry cluster associated with self-reported Caucasian donors included 81% of the 398 genotyped donors. Along with the roughly 670-subject first cohort, a separate validation cohort of over a hundred different subjects was used.

CDR3 length: 14 amino acids, cysteine to phenylalanine. CDR3 DNA only is kept here, 42 bases in frame from base 1. V is cut by 7 bases and J by 4 bases, and the space between the germline ends is 14 bases. The germline V gene encodes CDR1 SNHLY and CDR2 FYNNEI. The study at large found these results: Some 15 rarely observed V segments, including chromosome 9 orphons, were excluded from the earlier analysis of 550 to 700 of the donors because counts were too low. It was suggested by the authors that the approach could potentially be generalized to other disease states and immunological phenotypes. Correlated functional status among segregating V segments might be attributable to linkage disequilibrium, but an unknown experimental factor could not be ruled out. A total of roughly 160 TCR beta chains were listed by the study as associated with cytomegalovirus. In vitro tests confirmed that a few of the cytomegalovirus-associated TCR beta chains recognize cytomegalovirus antigens. Some IMGT-functional V segments, including TRBV6-2 and TRBV6-3, could not be told apart with the 87-base-pair reads, so those segments were excluded. Cytomegalovirus status was reported to be diagnosed by the classifier with high specificity and sensitivity in both the original and validation cohorts. Most TCR sequences were seen in very few donors, while some public TCRs were found in many individuals. Specific HLA alleles were associated with 15,000 to 20,000 TCR beta sequences at a false discovery rate of 0.05 in a later analysis. A further reported finding was that TCR beta sequences accurately predicted the HLA-A and HLA-B alleles for most subjects in the first cohort. In a later analysis, the rate of TCR association differed among HLA loci, with DRB1 alleles having the most associated TCRs and HLA-C alleles having the fewest. A later analysis reported that several top co-occurrence clusters appeared linked to parvovirus B19, influenza, CMV and Epstein-Barr virus. Roughly uniform sequencing depth across donors was assumed in presence/absence analyses, although this assumption may not hold. HLA typing was unavailable for some donors at each locus, so association tests used only the typed subset. A later analysis found that HLA-associated TCR beta chains were more clonally expanded and had lower generation probabilities than equally common non-associated chains. The only immune exposure information available for the cohort was CMV serostatus. A cluster of highly shared sequence variants was judged likely to represent a technical artifact of the sequencing pipeline. In an earlier analysis of about 600 of the donors, most TCR beta V segments appeared in productive rearrangements about 87% or about 30% of the time, broadly matching IMGT annotations. Most CMV-associated TCR beta chains appeared to be HLA-restricted in a later analysis, and the HLA associations seemed to be driven largely by CMV exposure. V-gene and J-gene trimming of TCR beta chains was associated with a missense DCLRE1C variant in a later genetic analysis, and the association was replicated in an independent cohort. A later genetic analysis reported fewer N-insertions in productive TCRs among donors in an Asian-associated ancestry cluster than the roughly 640-donor mean. When HLA alleles, especially DR and DQ, strongly co-occurred, attributing TCR associations to individual alleles was difficult. In this cohort, only TCR beta chains were sequenced, and detectable features were limited by the absence of alpha or paired-chain data.

In total, 600 or so healthy bone marrow donors made up the cohort. Cohort members were all nominally healthy when sampled, although unrecorded immune exposures were likely present. The donor tested CMV seronegative, placing the donor among the 352 seronegative members of the cohort. Every donor gave a peripheral blood sample, and the peripheral blood mononuclear cells from that sample were used for TCR beta sequencing. The Qiagen DNeasy Blood Extraction Kit was used to extract genomic DNA from the blood cell samples. The method was the immunoSEQ multiplex PCR assay. The multiplex PCR relied on a mix of 60 forward primers for TCR Vbeta segments and 13 reverse primers for TCR Jbeta segments. Amplification of the CDR3 region of rearranged TCR beta genes was performed with a multiplex PCR assay on genomic DNA. The Illumina HiSeq System was used to sequence the amplified TCR beta libraries as 87-base-pair reads. The study's processing was this. A later analysis counted tens of millions of unique TCR beta chains across the 666 repertoires, and some 12 million of these chains were shared by at least two donors. Raw reads were error-corrected and collapsed into unique sequences with a nearest-neighbor algorithm that merged closely related sequences to remove PCR and sequencing errors. CDR3 sequences were aligned to IMGT reference sequences to assign V, D and J gene segments. For a sequence to be retained, a match of at least six nucleotides to both a V gene segment and a J gene segment was required. A rearrangement was called productive if the CDR3 had no stop codons and remained in frame with V and J, and every other rearrangement was called non-productive. Following IMGT convention, CDR3 was defined as the stretch from the second conserved V-encoded cysteine to the conserved J-encoded phenylalanine. Sequences without an unambiguous match to a single V gene segment were excluded from the earlier analysis of about 600 of the donors. An earlier analysis of approximately 590 of the donors classified V segments as functional when productive rearrangements were above 56.7% and as segregating when the standard deviation between donors was above 5%. A statistical classification framework was developed to diagnose cytomegalovirus status using the catalog of TCR beta chain sequences. V and J gene assignment, in a later analysis, came from comparing TCR nucleotide sequences with IMGT/GENE-DB human TR gene sequences. A later analysis assigned CDR3 sequences and most-parsimonious VDJ recombination scenarios with the TCRdist pipeline. In a later analysis, each TCR beta chain was defined by its CDR3 amino acid sequence together with its V-gene family, and reads lacking a unique V-gene family were excluded. A later analysis removed 500 to 650 highly shared, low-generation-probability nucleotide sequences to deal with suspected cross-contamination and a sequencing artifact. In a later analysis, a clonal expansion index was calculated for each public chain from normalized within-repertoire ranks of inferred template counts. In a later analysis, generation probabilities were computed using a VDJ recombination model fitted to out-of-frame rearrangements, and the results were checked against IGoR. In a later analysis, TCR-TCR, TCR-HLA and TCR-CMV co-occurrence was scored with hypergeometric tests, and a repertoire-size bias correction was applied to TCR pairs. In a later analysis, false discovery rates were estimated by permuting HLA or CMV assignments 20 times. In a later analysis, co-occurring TCRs were grouped using DBSCAN, with TCRdist sequence similarity added in when clustering inside HLA-allele-positive subsets. Repertoires with fewer than 30,000 or more than 120,000 public chains, plus five repertoires with anomalous nucleotide sharing, were excluded from co-occurrence clustering. TCRdb holds this immuneACCESS table with in-frame rearrangements only. Some clones are missing; in checked studies, unresolved V genes explain under half, and the rest has no known cause. V and J calls and clone size are as listed in that table; D and trimming were resolved from the DNA. This sample comprises over 110,000 clones, 65% to 85% of them detected only once. In total, the top ten clones hold around 2.5% of the sample.

The receptor was isolated from a male donor in good health and CMV-seronegative. The chain couples TRBV2 to TRBJ2-1, with a weak D call of TRBD2 (6 bases match). The sample consisted of PBMCs. The CDR3 protein is CASIPSGEYNEQFF. The DNA sequence follows: TGTGCCAGCATCCCTTCGGGAGAGTACAATGAGCAGTTCTTC.